This T cell receptor (beta chain) was captured by sequencing in a study of T cells expressing NK-cell markers (dated by TCRdb to 2020 to 2022). The study in broad terms: In sorted CD3+CD56+NKG2C+, CD3+CD56+NKG2C- and CD3+CD56-NKG2C+ T-cell subsets from several donors, TCR beta-chain repertoires were profiled. Among the eight sequenced donors, only one was HCMV-seronegative, while the other seven were HCMV-seropositive. Sequencing of the libraries produced 2 x 150 bp reads on Illumina HiSeq 2000/2500, MiSeq or NextSeq. The study sequenced eight donors, all healthy volunteers chosen at random: three men and five women. Broader findings and caveats from the paper: Those dominant clonotypes were again the most abundant among CD3+CD56-NKG2C+ cells in a handful of donors, at about 28.3-65%. In over five donors, the dominant CD3+CD56+NKG2C+ clonotypes were among the top 10 CD8+ clonotypes and accounted for about 1.0-7.0% of CD8+ T cells. Whether the expanded NKG2C-expressing T cell clones were specific for HCMV antigens was left unclear.

Instrument used: Illumina HiSeq 2000. TCR beta cDNA libraries were made by 5'RACE template switching that added a universal primer site and unique molecular identifiers. Synthesis of cDNA was primed from the TCR beta constant segment and was followed by two consecutive PCR amplification steps. The source study handled its data this way. MIGEC handled demultiplexing of the reads and grouping by UMI, while MiTCR was used to assemble and quantify clonotypes. To remove erroneous sequences, TCR cDNA sequences were retained only when supported by two or more reads. The tcR package was used for downstream repertoire analysis, and clonotypes were matched across fractions by CDR3 nucleotide sequence plus V segment. VDJmatch was used to annotate antigen specificity against VDJdb, with one amino acid substitution allowed in CDR3. Once TCRdb had reprocessed the reads, it stored one entry per CDR3 protein sequence and supplied no DNA. None of the V and J calls come from the authors' own analysis; TCRdb made them. The data table for this sample lists 300,000 or so distinct CDR3 sequences. The ten most abundant clones make up more than 3.5% of the sample.

CDR3 length: 15 amino acids, cysteine to phenylalanine. Only the protein is available. A commercial ELISA kit detecting HCMV-specific IgG in serum was used to determine HCMV serostatus. Peripheral blood mononuclear cells were isolated from blood by Ficoll density gradient centrifugation. About this clonotype itself: Its antigen is currently not known.

Sequencing was performed on blood T cells: a sorted CD56 or NKG2C T cell subset, CD4+ or CD8+ T cells, or bulk PBMC T cells (not recorded which). The rearrangement combines TRBV12-3 or TRBV12-4 with TRBJ2-1. The sequence came from a woman aged 18 to 75 in good health. The CDR3 reads as follows: CASSLSHSSYNEQFF.